The rows below give T cell receptor beta chains drawn from one sample of a study of human T cells and chemical hapten exposure. In TCRdb, the RACE reads were re-called with MiXCR into one record per CDR3 protein. The sample comprises 360,000 or so distinct CDR3 sequences, 6% to 7% of which are singletons, and about 5% rests with the top ten. This specimen was whole blood, taken in connection with sensitization to the hapten diphenylcyclopropenone (DPC). All receptors derive from a woman aged 18-29 years with alopecia areata. Some clones in this sample may be carry-over from other donors' samples. Each CDR3 is given with its conserved first and last residue. A D gene is named only where the DNA matches it firmly. Clone size is not always given. Where it is, it says once, few, many or a class for expanded clones.

d_call: TRBD2
clone_size: many
v_call: TRBV7-2
j_call: TRBJ2-3
cdr3_nt: TGTGCCAGCAGCTTAACGACTAGCGGGGTGACAGATACGCAGTATTTT
cdr3_aa: CASSLTTSGVTDTQYF

d_call: -
clone_size: many
v_call: TRBV6-6
j_call: TRBJ1-1
cdr3_nt: TGTGCCAGCAGTCCCCGGCGCCGCCGGGGCACTGAAGCTTTCTTT
cdr3_aa: CASSPRRRRGTEAFF

d_call: -
clone_size: many
v_call: TRBV7-9
j_call: TRBJ2-1
cdr3_nt: TGTGCCAGCAGCTTAGTTTTGGACAATGAGCAGTTCTTC
cdr3_aa: CASSLVLDNEQFF

d_call: -
clone_size: many
v_call: TRBV11-2
j_call: TRBJ1-6
cdr3_nt: TGTGCCAGCAGCGTAGGGACGGTCCTATATAATTCACCCCTCCACTTT
cdr3_aa: CASSVGTVLYNSPLHF

d_call: TRBD1
clone_size: few
v_call: TRBV4-1
j_call: TRBJ2-7
cdr3_nt: TGCGCCAGCAGCCCGTACACCGGGACAGGGTTGTCCTACGAGCAGTACTTC
cdr3_aa: CASSPYTGTGLSYEQYF

d_call: TRBD2
clone_size: many
v_call: TRBV29-1
j_call: TRBJ2-3
cdr3_nt: TGCAGCGTCAAAGGACTAGCGGGGAGGACAGATACGCAGTATTTT
cdr3_aa: CSVKGLAGRTDTQYF

d_call: TRBD2
clone_size: -
v_call: TRBV27
j_call: TRBJ2-1
cdr3_nt: TGTGCCAGCAGCAAGATTCTAGCGGGGGGTAGAAATGAGCAGTTCTTC
cdr3_aa: CASSKILAGGRNEQFF

d_call: TRBD1
clone_size: many
v_call: TRBV6-2/TRBV6-3
j_call: TRBJ1-1
cdr3_nt: TGTGCCAGCAGTTTTCAGGGGGCGCAAACTGAAGCTTTCTTT
cdr3_aa: CASSFQGAQTEAFF

d_call: -
clone_size: few
v_call: TRBV2
j_call: TRBJ2-1
cdr3_nt: TGTGCCAGCAGGGGGACTTCGAGGGGTGAGCAGTTCTTC
cdr3_aa: CASRGTSRGEQFF

d_call: -
clone_size: many
v_call: TRBV20-1
j_call: TRBJ1-5
cdr3_nt: TGCACCCTTACCTCTGGGGCAAATCAGCCCCAGCATTTT
cdr3_aa: CTLTSGANQPQHF

d_call: -
clone_size: many
v_call: TRBV29-1
j_call: TRBJ2-2
cdr3_nt: TGCAGCGTTGACCCTTACGGGGAAACCGGGGAGCTGTTTTTT
cdr3_aa: CSVDPYGETGELFF

d_call: -
clone_size: -
v_call: TRBV9
j_call: TRBJ2-5
cdr3_nt: TGTGCCAGCAACCGGGACGGGGAGACCCAGTACTTC
cdr3_aa: CASNRDGETQYF

d_call: -
clone_size: few
v_call: TRBV29-1
j_call: TRBJ2-3
cdr3_nt: TGCAGCGTTCCTCTAGGGGGGGGCCTCGCAGATACGCAGTATTTT
cdr3_aa: CSVPLGGGLADTQYF

d_call: -
clone_size: many
v_call: TRBV18
j_call: TRBJ1-2
cdr3_nt: TGTGCCAGCTCACAGGGGGCTAACTATGGCTACACCTTC
cdr3_aa: CASSQGANYGYTF

d_call: -
clone_size: many
v_call: TRBV3-1
j_call: TRBJ1-5
cdr3_nt: TGTGCCAGCAGCCAAGACAACGGCCAGCCCCAGCATTTT
cdr3_aa: CASSQDNGQPQHF

d_call: -
clone_size: many
v_call: TRBV28
j_call: TRBJ1-2
cdr3_nt: TGTGCCAGCAGCTCAGGGGTTCCTAACTATGGCTACACCTTC
cdr3_aa: CASSSGVPNYGYTF

d_call: -
clone_size: many
v_call: TRBV5-6
j_call: TRBJ1-2
cdr3_nt: TGTGCCAGCAGCTTGGGGACTACCTTTTTTAGGGACACTAACTATGGCTACACCTTC
cdr3_aa: CASSLGTTFFRDTNYGYTF

d_call: -
clone_size: -
v_call: TRBV12-3/TRBV12-4
j_call: TRBJ2-1
cdr3_nt: TGTGCCAGCAGTTTAGTAGGGGCCCAAGGGAATGAGCAGTTCTTC
cdr3_aa: CASSLVGAQGNEQFF

d_call: TRBD1
clone_size: many
v_call: TRBV7-2
j_call: TRBJ1-1
cdr3_nt: TGTGCCAGCAGTTTAGCACAGGGGACTGAAGCTTTCTTT
cdr3_aa: CASSLAQGTEAFF

d_call: TRBD2
clone_size: -
v_call: TRBV7-2
j_call: TRBJ2-1
cdr3_nt: TGTGCCAGCAGCTTAGGACTAGCGGGGGGACGTTACAATGAGCAGTTCTTC
cdr3_aa: CASSLGLAGGRYNEQFF

d_call: TRBD2
clone_size: few
v_call: TRBV7-9
j_call: TRBJ2-1
cdr3_nt: TGTGCCAGCAGCTTCCCCGGACTAGCGGGGGGTTCCTCCTACAATGAGCAGTTCTTC
cdr3_aa: CASSFPGLAGGSSYNEQFF

d_call: TRBD1
clone_size: few
v_call: TRBV7-3
j_call: TRBJ2-5
cdr3_nt: TGTGCCAGCAGCCGGACAGGGAACCAAGAGACCCAGTACTTC
cdr3_aa: CASSRTGNQETQYF

d_call: -
clone_size: -
v_call: TRBV29-1
j_call: TRBJ2-1
cdr3_nt: TGCAGCTCCCTAGGAGGGGGAAAGTCCTACAATGAGCAGTTCTTC
cdr3_aa: CSSLGGGKSYNEQFF

d_call: -
clone_size: -
v_call: TRBV3-1
j_call: TRBJ2-4
cdr3_nt: TGTGCCAGCAGCCTTAGGCAGGGGTCTATAGGATCGGACATTCAGTACTTC
cdr3_aa: CASSLRQGSIGSDIQYF

d_call: -
clone_size: -
v_call: TRBV7-2
j_call: TRBJ1-2
cdr3_nt: TGTGCCAGCAGCTTAGTCGCGGGGAATCATGGCTACACCTTC
cdr3_aa: CASSLVAGNHGYTF

d_call: TRBD1
clone_size: -
v_call: TRBV28
j_call: TRBJ2-1
cdr3_nt: TGTGCCAGCAGTTCACCCGGGACAGATAACAATGAGCAGTTCTTC
cdr3_aa: CASSSPGTDNNEQFF

d_call: -
clone_size: many
v_call: TRBV6-5
j_call: TRBJ2-3
cdr3_nt: TGTGCCACCTCAGACGGGGGCACAGATACGCAGTATTTT
cdr3_aa: CATSDGGTDTQYF

d_call: TRBD2
clone_size: many
v_call: TRBV7-2
j_call: TRBJ2-7
cdr3_nt: TGTGCCAGCAGCCCACGGACTAGCGCCTACGAGCAGTACTTC
cdr3_aa: CASSPRTSAYEQYF

d_call: -
clone_size: many
v_call: TRBV12-5
j_call: TRBJ1-3
cdr3_nt: TGTGCTAGTGGTCCCGGGACGATCATATATTTT
cdr3_aa: CASGPGTIIYF

d_call: -
clone_size: many
v_call: TRBV5-6
j_call: TRBJ1-6
cdr3_nt: TGTGCCAGCAGCCAAACGACAGGTTATAATTCACCCCTCCACTTT
cdr3_aa: CASSQTTGYNSPLHF

d_call: -
clone_size: many
v_call: TRBV7-3
j_call: TRBJ1-5
cdr3_nt: TGTGCCAGCAGCTTAGACTATAATCAGCCCCAGCATTTT
cdr3_aa: CASSLDYNQPQHF

d_call: -
clone_size: -
v_call: TRBV14
j_call: TRBJ1-5
cdr3_nt: TGTGCCAGCAGCCAAGCCTGGGGTCAGCCCCAGCATTTT
cdr3_aa: CASSQAWGQPQHF

d_call: -
clone_size: -
v_call: TRBV2
j_call: TRBJ1-5
cdr3_nt: TGTGCCAGCAGTGATCTGTCTGTAAATCAGCCCCAGCATTTT
cdr3_aa: CASSDLSVNQPQHF

d_call: -
clone_size: many
v_call: TRBV20-1
j_call: TRBJ1-6
cdr3_nt: TGCAGTGCCGCTCCCGGGACGTATAATTCACCCCTCCACTTT
cdr3_aa: CSAAPGTYNSPLHF

d_call: -
clone_size: few
v_call: TRBV24-1
j_call: TRBJ2-3
cdr3_nt: TGTGCCACCAGTGATCAGACAGGGACTAGCACAGATACGCAGTATTTT
cdr3_aa: CATSDQTGTSTDTQYF

d_call: -
clone_size: many
v_call: TRBV5-5
j_call: TRBJ1-3
cdr3_nt: TGTGCCAGCACAAGGAGGGCGGCTGGAAACACCATATATTTT
cdr3_aa: CASTRRAAGNTIYF

d_call: TRBD1
clone_size: -
v_call: TRBV5-4
j_call: TRBJ2-1
cdr3_nt: TGTGCCAGCAGCTTGGTGCAGGGGGCCGGGAATGAGCAGTTCTTC
cdr3_aa: CASSLVQGAGNEQFF

d_call: TRBD2
clone_size: few
v_call: TRBV20-1
j_call: TRBJ2-1
cdr3_nt: TGCAGTGCCTATGTGACTAGCGGGGGGTATGAGCAGTTCTTC
cdr3_aa: CSAYVTSGGYEQFF

d_call: -
clone_size: many
v_call: TRBV12-3/TRBV12-4
j_call: TRBJ1-1
cdr3_nt: TGTGCCAGCAGTGAGGGGGAGACTGAAGCTTTCTTT
cdr3_aa: CASSEGETEAFF

d_call: TRBD1
clone_size: -
v_call: TRBV7-2
j_call: TRBJ1-2
cdr3_nt: TGTGCCAGCAGCCTACAGGGGCGCTACACCTTC
cdr3_aa: CASSLQGRYTF